Presented here are 24 T cell receptor beta chains from one specimen sequenced in a study of blood T cells in healthy people across ages. The second PCR ran roughly 7 to 11 cycles with a sample-barcoded 5' primer and J-beta primers. TCRdb fed the 5' RACE reads into MiXCR, producing one record per CDR3 protein. The sample has approximately 400,000 distinct CDR3 sequences, over 45% seen once; the top ten hold 45% to 55%. The sample comprised blood. Receptors were obtained from a man aged 55 to 70 in good health.

At least ten counts were recorded for this clonotype. The J gene is TRBJ2-1, the V gene TRBV20-1; D may be TRBD2 (5 bases). The CDR3 totals 15 residues. The germline V gene encodes CDR1 DFQATT and CDR2 SNEGSKA (reference sequence). Deletions cut 2 bases from V and 7 bases from J, with 18 bases between. CDR3 loop: CSARSLTERVNEQFF. The CDR3 DNA sequence: TGCAGTGCTAGATCGCTAACGGAGAGGGTTAATGAGCAGTTCTTC.

V gene TRBV7-2 combines with J gene TRBJ2-6; D perhaps matches TRBD2 (6 bases). Germline V gene lookup returns CDR1 SGHTA and CDR2 FQGNSA. The V and J ends lost 5 bases and 2 bases respectively, with 10 bases between them. This CDR3 comprises 15 residues. The CDR3 loop is CASSELAAGANVLTF. DNA for the CDR3: TGTGCCAGCAGCGAACTAGCAGCTGGGGCCAACGTCCTGACTTTC.

This clonotype came up a few times. CDR3 sequence (DNA): TGTGCCAGCAGTTTATCGGTAGGCCGGCAAGAGACCCAGTACTTC. Its translation is CASSLSVGRQETQYF. The chain links TRBV28 to TRBJ2-4; D uncertain. Near its end, the DNA agrees better with TRBJ2-5, so the J call may be wrong. The CDR3 extends over 15 amino acids. The germline gives CDR1 MDHEN, CDR2 SYDVKM.

The chain uses TRBV12-3 or TRBV12-4 and TRBJ2-6, with D hard to call. V lost 8 bases to trimming and J lost 7 bases, with 15 bases between them. This CDR3 is built from 14 residues. For the CDR3, the DNA is TGTGCCAGCGGCGACATGGGTAGAGCCAACGTCCTGACTTTC. This encodes CASGDMGRANVLTF.

The chain couples TRBV27 to TRBJ1-1; D remains unclear. V was pared by 5 bases and J by 4 bases, with 14 bases between. The CDR3 is made up of 14 amino acids. The V gene's germline CDR1 is MNHEY and CDR2 SMNVEV (reference sequence). Written as DNA, the CDR3 is TGTGCCAGCAGTGTGGCTCAGGTGGGCACTGAAGCTTTCTTT. Protein product: CASSVAQVGTEAFF.

This clonotype was counted between two and nine times. CDR3 bases: TGTGCCAGCAGCCAAGGATCCGGGACTAGACCTTACGAGCAGTACTTC. This encodes CASSQGSGTRPYEQYF. The rearrangement uses TRBV11-1 and TRBJ2-7, with 8 bases that match TRBD2. CDR1 SGHAT and CDR2 FQDESV come from the germline V gene (reference sequence). Germline trimming cut 5 bases from V and 4 bases from J; bases unmatched to any gene: 13. CDR3 length equals 16 residues.

V usage is TRBV7-2 and J usage is TRBJ2-7; D not certain. Germline lookup yields CDR1 SGHTA and CDR2 FQGNSA. This CDR3 contains 13 residues. Trimming left V 2 bases short and J 7 bases short, with 12 bases between. The CDR3 is CASSLNTHNEQYF. For the CDR3, the DNA is TGTGCCAGCAGCTTAAACACCCACAATGAGCAGTACTTC.

This clonotype turned up a few times. This chain uses TRBV5-1 with TRBJ2-5; 8 bases fit TRBD1. The CDR3 sequence is 15 residues long. The ends lost 4 bases at V and 11 bases at J; junction bases unmatched: 16. From germline, CDR1 is SGHRS and CDR2 YFSETQ. The CDR3 DNA reads TGCGCCAGCAGCACTCCGGGACAGGTTAGAGGGGAGCAGTACTTC. Its protein is CASSTPGQVRGEQYF.

The chain recombines TRBV7-9 with TRBJ2-1, with 8 bases that match TRBD2. Unmatched junction bases numbered 12, after V lost 1 base and J lost 10 bases. This CDR3 has 16 amino acids. CDR1 and CDR2 (germline): SEHNR, FQNEAQ (reference sequence). CDR3 nucleotide sequence: TGTGCCAGCAGCTTAGGCGGGACTAGTTCCGATAGAGAGCAGTTCTTC. It is translated as CASSLGGTSSDREQFF.

The rearrangement uses TRBV6-5 and TRBJ2-3; D remains ambiguous. V lost 8 bases, J lost 4 bases, and 4 bases lay in between. The CDR3 has 10 amino acids. The germline V gene has CDR1 MNHEY and CDR2 SVGAGI. CDR3: CASLADTQYF. The CDR3 nucleotides are TGTGCCAGCCTTGCAGATACGCAGTATTTT.

Concerning this clonotype: Being one base from a much bigger clone, this may be a read error. The chain recombines TRBV27 with TRBJ2-5; 11 bases agree with TRBD1. CDR1 MNHEY and CDR2 SMNVEV come from the germline V gene (reference sequence). This CDR3 is 13 amino acids long. Trimming at V came to 9 bases and at J to 11 bases, leaving 11 bases not matched to a gene. The CDR3: CASSDRGRGEQYF. The CDR3 nucleotides read TGTGCCAGTTCGGACAGGGGGCGTGGGGAGCAGTACTTC.

The chain carries TRBV20-1 and TRBJ2-5, with D perhaps given as TRBD1 or TRBD2 (5 bases each). The CDR3 consists of 16 residues. Trimming took off 3 bases at V and 2 bases at J, with 19 bases between the two ends. In germline, CDR1 is DFQATT, CDR2 SNEGSKA (reference sequence). The CDR3 protein is CSASPIGAGYQETQYF. CDR3 DNA sequence: TGCAGTGCTAGCCCGATCGGGGCGGGCTATCAAGAGACCCAGTACTTC.

This clonotype was detected ten times or more. This chain joins TRBV7-9 and TRBJ1-1; D remains unclear. The germline gives CDR1 SEHNR, CDR2 FQNEAQ (reference sequence). The CDR3 loop spans 14 amino acids. V dropped 3 bases and J dropped 11 bases, with 19 bases sitting between them. CDR3 protein: CASSFNDGLALAFF. In DNA form, the CDR3 reads TGTGCCAGCAGCTTCAACGACGGATTGGCTCTGGCTTTCTTT.

The rearrangement uses TRBV28 and TRBJ1-2; TRBD1 is a possible D gene (5 bases). V lost 6 bases to trimming and J lost 2 bases, with 19 bases between them. The CDR3 covers 16 residues. Germline assignment: CDR1 MDHEN and CDR2 SYDVKM. The CDR3 reads CASSPGGRGVNYGYTF. The CDR3 coding sequence is TGTGCCAGCAGCCCCGGCGGGAGAGGGGTAAACTATGGCTACACCTTC.

This clonotype has more than one count but fewer than ten. This may come from a read error, since a much larger clone is one base off. The V gene is TRBV7-3, the J gene TRBJ2-1; D is tentatively TRBD1 or TRBD2 (5 bases each). CDR1 is SGHTA and CDR2 is FQGTGA in the germline V gene. The CDR3 is made up of 14 amino acids. The V end lost 5 bases, the J end lost 5 bases, and 13 bases lay between the germline ends. CDR3 region: CASSVGMGDNEQFF. For the CDR3, the DNA is TGTGCCAGCAGCGTAGGGATGGGGGACAATGAGCAGTTCTTC.

Turning to this clonotype: Its ends do not fully match the called genes, so a read error is possible. The CDR3 reads CASRLGVSEIYGYTF. DNA for the CDR3: TGTGCCAGCAGATTAGGGGTCTCCGAGATCTATGGCTACACCTTC. The V and J genes are TRBV12-3 or TRBV12-4 and TRBJ1-2, with D perhaps matching TRBD1 (5 bases). This CDR3 region has 15 residues.

In its sample, this clonotype was seen a few times. The chain joins TRBV6-1 to TRBJ2-5; D not certain. The germline CDR1 and CDR2 sequences are MNHNS and SASEGT. CDR3 size: 12 residues. Trimming took 6 bases from V and 4 from J, leaving 9 bases between them. CDR3 DNA: TGTGCCAGCAGCTTGCCTTCAGAGACCCAGTACTTC. This encodes CASSLPSETQYF.

J is TRBJ2-3 and V is TRBV6-1; D is possibly TRBD2 (6 bases). Germline assignment: CDR1 MNHNS and CDR2 SASEGT. The CDR3 contains 14 residues. V was clipped by 7 bases and J by 1 base, with 12 bases between them. The CDR3 region has the DNA TGTGCCAGCAACCGGGACTTACGCACAGATACGCAGTATTTT. Its protein is CASNRDLRTDTQYF.

A word on this clonotype: The germline gene is not matched at one end of the junction; a read error may be the cause. The chain uses TRBV20-1 and TRBJ2-1; a weak D match, TRBD2 (6 bases). Germline CDR1 and CDR2: DFQATT and SNEGSKA (reference sequence). The length of the CDR3 is 16 residues. CDR3 loop: CSAPSTRGSSHNEQFF. The CDR3 DNA follows: TGCAGTGCTCCTTCGACTAGAGGGAGCTCCCACAATGAGCAGTTCTTC.

This clonotype was recorded a few times. This chain connects TRBV11-2 to TRBJ2-7; D is unclear. The J call may be wrong; the DNA end is better matched by TRBJ2-5. Germline V gene lookup returns CDR1 SGHAT and CDR2 FQNNGV. CDR3 size: 12 residues. The CDR3 region is CASSLGYETQYF. The CDR3 DNA reads as TGTGCCAGCAGCTTAGGTTACGAGACCCAGTACTTC.

This clonotype was seen a few times. The chain links TRBV20-1 to TRBJ2-7; D unresolved. The CDR3 contains 14 residues. Deletions cut 6 bases from V and 2 bases from J, with 17 bases between. Per germline, CDR1 DFQATT and CDR2 SNEGSKA (reference sequence). The CDR3 is CSALPADPTYEQYF. CDR3 in DNA: TGCAGTGCCCTCCCGGCAGATCCAACCTACGAGCAGTACTTC.

Only one count was recorded for this clonotype. The rearrangement joins TRBV25-1 to TRBJ2-4, with TRBD2 matching 7 bases. Gene TRBJ2-5 matches the end of the DNA better, so the J call may be wrong. The CDR3 sequence is 14 residues long. Germline V lookup: CDR1 MGHDK, CDR2 SYGVNS. DNA for the CDR3: TGTGCCAGCAGGGGGGGGATCAGCAAAGAGACCCAGTACTTC. Its protein is CASRGGISKETQYF.

This clonotype showed up just a few times. The chain combines TRBV6-1 with TRBJ2-1, with 14 bases that match TRBD2. Unmatched junction bases numbered 5, after V lost 3 bases and J lost 7 bases. CDR3 size: 16 residues. The germline V gene has CDR1 MNHNS and CDR2 SASEGT. The CDR3 sequence is CASSDGTSGRGNEQFF. CDR3 DNA sequence: TGTGCCAGCAGTGACGGGACTAGCGGGAGAGGGAATGAGCAGTTCTTC.

The chain has TRBV10-1 and TRBJ2-4; D is unclear. The closer fit of TRBJ2-7 to the DNA end suggests the J call may be wrong. The CDR3 loop spans 14 amino acids. Germline values: CDR1 WNHNN, CDR2 SYGVQD (reference sequence). CDR3 amino acids: CASSESTLPYEQYF. The CDR3, as DNA: TGCGCCAGCAGTGAGTCGACCCTACCCTACGAGCAGTACTTC.